The 26 T cell receptor beta chains below were found in one sample sequenced in a study of blood T cells in healthy people across ages (dated by TCRdb to between 2015 and 2017). Library construction relied on 5' RACE. The listed sequencing device is Illumina HiSeq 2500. The second PCR ran for roughly 7 to 11 cycles and used a J-beta primer mix along with a sample-barcoded 5' primer. TCRdb redid the processing of the public reads, applying fastp at Q25 and MiXCR, and retained in-frame beta chains. Rows matching on CDR3 protein sequence are summarized as one entry with the most common DNA and genes. A total of about 780,000 distinct CDR3 sequences appear in this sample, roughly 26% of them only once. The ten largest clones take up about 3% of the sample. These data also featured in a second study, about T cells of mothers and their children.

Sequencing was carried out using blood. These receptors came from a boy between 10 and 17 years old in good health.

The V and J genes are TRBV12-3 or TRBV12-4 and TRBJ2-3; a weak D match, TRBD2 (5 bases). Trimming left V 7 bases short and J 6 bases short, with 20 bases between. The CDR3 extends over 15 amino acids. This chain's CDR3 is CASTPSSGGADTQYF. In DNA, the CDR3 is TGTGCCAGCACCCCTAGCTCCGGAGGAGCTGATACGCAGTATTTT.

V is TRBV6-2 or TRBV6-3 and J is TRBJ2-1, with a weak D call TRBD2 (6 bases). Germline assignment: CDR1 MNHEY and CDR2 SVGEGT. The CDR3 spans 15 residues. Trimming left V 3 bases short and J 2 bases short, with 11 bases between. The CDR3 DNA sequence: TGTGCCAGCAGTTATCAGGCGGGGACCTACAATGAGCAGTTCTTC. The encoded protein is CASSYQAGTYNEQFF.

This clonotype was picked up a small number of times. The chain couples TRBV3-1 to TRBJ2-1, with D perhaps TRBD1 (5 bases). This CDR3 comprises 16 residues. V was pared by 4 bases and J by 5 bases, with 18 bases between. Germline V lookup: CDR1 LGHDT, CDR2 YNNKEL (reference sequence). In nucleotides, the CDR3 is TGTGCCAGCAGCCCCAGCTGGGCCCAGGGTCACAATGAGCAGTTCTTC. Translated: CASSPSWAQGHNEQFF.

The chain has TRBV20-1 and TRBJ1-4; D gene ambiguous. The CDR3 has 15 amino acids. Trimming took off 0 bases at V and 5 bases at J, with 13 bases between the two ends. Per germline, CDR1 DFQATT and CDR2 SNEGSKA (reference sequence). CDR3 in DNA: TGCAGTGCTAGAGATGTGAAGGAGCTGAATGAAAAACTGTTTTTT. This sequence encodes CSARDVKELNEKLFF.

The chain couples TRBV21-1 to TRBJ1-1; TRBD1 reflects the table's D call only, with no check against the DNA. TRBV21-1 constitutes a pseudogene. The CDR3 contains 18 residues. CDR3 loop: CAAPPTSRERLRNTEAFF. The DNA of the CDR3 is TGTGCTGCTCCCCCCACTTCCAGGGAGCGTTTGAGGAACACTGAAGCTTTCTTT.

The V and J genes are TRBV18 and TRBJ1-6, with a weak D call TRBD1 (6 bases). Germline CDR1 KGHSH, CDR2 LQKENI. V dropped 2 bases and J dropped 0 bases, with 14 bases sitting between them. The CDR3 extends over 18 amino acids. The CDR3 protein is CASSPGGQTSSYNSPLHF. CDR3 coding DNA: TGTGCCAGCTCACCAGGGGGACAAACGAGCTCCTATAATTCACCCCTCCACTTT.

The chain joins TRBV3-1 to TRBJ1-1; TRBD1 matches 7 bases. The trim removed 2 bases at V and 0 bases at J, leaving 6 bases unmatched. The CDR3 is made up of 16 amino acids. CDR1 is LGHDT and CDR2 is YNNKEL in the germline V gene (reference sequence). The DNA for the CDR3 is TGTGCCAGCAGCCAATCCAGGGGGGTGTTGAACACTGAAGCTTTCTTT. Residues: CASSQSRGVLNTEAFF.

This clonotype was detected only a few times. The gene calls are TRBV7-6 and TRBJ1-5; tentative D call: TRBD1 (5 bases). Germline CDR1 reads SGHVS; CDR2 reads FNYEAQ. The CDR3 is made up of 14 amino acids. The germline V and J ends were trimmed by 4 bases and 7 bases, with 14 bases remaining between them. CDR3 sequence (DNA): TGTGCCAGCAGCTCCGGCCCCAGGGAACAGCCCCAGCATTTT. This translates into CASSSGPREQPQHF.

V and J are TRBV5-1 and TRBJ1-1, with D possibly matching TRBD1 (6 bases). Deletions cut 1 base from V and 11 bases from J, with 15 bases between. This CDR3 has 13 amino acids. Germline V gene data show CDR1 as SGHRS and CDR2 as YFSETQ. CDR3 in amino acids: CASSLRGDHGAFF. CDR3 nucleotides: TGCGCCAGCAGCTTGAGGGGGGACCATGGGGCTTTCTTT.

The sample holds a few counts of this clonotype. This chain uses TRBV7-9 with TRBJ1-1; D unclear. Trimming stripped 5 bases from V and 1 base from J, with 17 bases between. This CDR3 is 16 amino acids long. Germline V gene data show CDR1 as SEHNR and CDR2 as FQNEAQ (reference sequence). The CDR3 sequence: CASSERTEPGNTEAFF. The CDR3 region has the DNA TGTGCCAGCAGCGAGCGGACTGAGCCTGGGAACACTGAAGCTTTCTTT.

V is TRBV7-6 and J is TRBJ2-1; D tentatively reads TRBD1 or TRBD2 (5 bases each). The length of the CDR3 is 14 residues. CDR1 SGHVS and CDR2 FNYEAQ come from the germline V gene. Deletions cut 1 base from V and 9 bases from J, with 13 bases between. This chain's CDR3 is CASSLGVGELEQFF. The CDR3 DNA reads as TGTGCCAGCAGCTTAGGAGTAGGGGAGCTTGAGCAGTTCTTC.

This clonotype was recorded at least ten times. The rearrangement joins TRBV2 to TRBJ1-4; TRBD1 agrees at 9 bases. Unmatched junction bases numbered 7, after V lost 6 bases and J lost 8 bases. From germline, CDR1 is SNHLY and CDR2 FYNNEI. This CDR3 contains 14 residues. CDR3 bases: TGTGCCAGCAGATCCGGGACAGGGTCGGAAAAACTGTTTTTT. Translated, it gives CASRSGTGSEKLFF.

The rearrangement joins TRBV7-9 to TRBJ1-2; a possible D gene is TRBD1 (5 bases). The CDR3 has 15 amino acids. V lost 4 bases and J 6 bases, leaving 18 bases between the germline ends. Per the germline V gene, CDR1 is SEHNR and CDR2 is FQNEAQ (reference sequence). CDR3 sequence reads: CASSSPKRGENGYTF. CDR3 DNA sequence: TGTGCCAGCAGCTCACCGAAACGGGGGGAGAATGGCTACACCTTC.

About this clonotype itself: One junction end does not reproduce the germline sequence, and a read error may be involved. This chain links TRBV7-3 with TRBJ2-1; TRBD1 matches at 8 bases. CDR1 is SGHTA, CDR2 FQGTGA, per germline. The CDR3 consists of 15 residues. Here the CDR3 DNA reads TGTGCCAGCAGCGGGACAGGTGCCGATTACAATGAGCGGTTCTTC. Amino acid sequence: CASSGTGADYNERFF. The full variable domain, completed using reference TRBV7-3 and TRBJ2-1, is GAGVSQTPSNKVTEKGKYVELRCDPISGHTALYWYRQSLGQGPEFLIYFQGTGAADDSGLPNDRFFAVRPEGSVSTLKIQRTERGDSAVYLCASSGTGADYNERFFGPGTRLTVL.

This chain links TRBV7-6 with TRBJ2-3, with 10 bases identical to TRBD2. V lost 5 bases, J lost 2 bases, and 7 bases stayed unmatched. Per germline, CDR1 SGHVS and CDR2 FNYEAQ. The CDR3 is made up of 16 amino acids. For the CDR3, the DNA is TGTGCCAGCAGCCCTCACCTAGCGGGGGACACAGATACGCAGTATTTT. Translating gives CASSPHLAGDTDTQYF.

The chain has TRBV9 and TRBJ2-2; D unresolved. Germline CDR1 reads SGDLS; CDR2 reads YYNGEE. The CDR3 has 16 residues. Trimming pared 0 bases from V and 0 bases from J, leaving 9 bases between. The chain's CDR3 is CASSVATASNTGELFF. The CDR3 bases are TGTGCCAGCAGCGTAGCCACAGCTTCGAACACCGGGGAGCTGTTTTTT.

V gene TRBV6-5 combines with J gene TRBJ2-1; D is unclear. V gave up 3 bases and J gave up 3 bases, with 12 bases separating them. Germline loops: CDR1 MNHEY, CDR2 SVGAGI. The CDR3 spans 15 residues. In nucleotides, the CDR3 is TGTGCCAGCAGTTATCAGGCAGGTATCTACAATGAGCAGTTCTTC. It codes for CASSYQAGIYNEQFF.

The rearrangement joins TRBV6-5 to TRBJ1-5; no clear D gene. Trimming stripped 6 bases from V and 2 bases from J, with 11 bases between. This CDR3 spans 14 amino acids. Germline loops: CDR1 MNHEY, CDR2 SVGAGI. The CDR3 nucleotides are TGTGCCAGCAGAACCCGGGGAGGCAATCAGCCCCAGCATTTT. Translated, it gives CASRTRGGNQPQHF.

V gene TRBV4-1 combines with J gene TRBJ1-4; D is unresolved. Germline V gene sequence: CDR1 MGHRA, CDR2 YSYEKL. CDR3 size: 13 residues. The V end was cut by 1 base, the J end by 6 bases, with 6 bases between. CDR3 coding DNA: TGCGCCAGCAGCCAAGGCCTATATGAAAAACTGTTTTTT. Amino acids: CASSQGLYEKLFF.

V gene TRBV5-1 combines with J gene TRBJ1-5; no firm D call. Germline V lookup: CDR1 SGHRS, CDR2 YFSETQ. V was cut by 0 bases and J by 4 bases, with 14 bases left in between. CDR3 length: 16 residues. The CDR3 DNA follows: TGCGCCAGCAGCTTGGAACCCAGACTTCCAAATCAGCCCCAGCATTTT. Translating it yields CASSLEPRLPNQPQHF. Complete variable domain (other parts from reference TRBV5-1 and TRBJ1-5): KAGVTQTPRYLIKTRGQQVTLSCSPISGHRSVSWYQQTPGQGLQFLFEYFSETQRNKGNFPGRFSGRQFSNSRSEMNVSTLELGDSALYLCASSLEPRLPNQPQHFGDGTRLSIL.

This clonotype occurred a few times. The V and J genes are TRBV12-3 or TRBV12-4 and TRBJ1-3; 7 nucleotides line up with TRBD1. J lost 0 bases, V lost 3 bases, and 8 bases had no gene match. The CDR3 has 17 amino acids. CDR3 sequence (DNA): TGTGCCAGCAGTTTGTCGGGACAGACAATCTCTGGAAACACCATATATTTT. The encoded protein is CASSLSGQTISGNTIYF.

This clonotype came up a few times. This rearrangement joins TRBV5-1 to TRBJ2-2, with D maybe TRBD2 (6 bases). Germline CDR1 reads SGHRS; CDR2 reads YFSETQ. The CDR3 has 16 residues. Trimming took 0 bases from V and 6 from J, leaving 15 bases between them. The DNA for the CDR3 is TGCGCCAGCAGCTTGGTACCCGACGGGGGTGCCGGGGAGCTGTTTTTT. It is translated as CASSLVPDGGAGELFF.

Only one count was recorded for this clonotype. The V and J genes are TRBV18 and TRBJ1-2; D gene ambiguous. The V gene lost 3 bases and the J gene lost 0 bases, with 11 bases spanning the gap. The CDR3 sequence is 15 residues long. Germline CDR1 KGHSH, CDR2 LQKENI. The CDR3 is CASSPVVGTNYGYTF. The CDR3 coding sequence is TGTGCCAGCTCACCGGTGGTTGGGACTAACTATGGCTACACCTTC.

The chain links TRBV28 to TRBJ2-7; 9 nucleotides match TRBD2. The ends lost 6 bases at V and 2 bases at J; junction bases unmatched: 14. This CDR3 region has 17 residues. In germline, CDR1 is MDHEN, CDR2 SYDVKM. CDR3 nucleotide sequence: TGTGCCAGCAGCTCCCAGACCTTAGCGGGGGAAACCTACGAGCAGTACTTC. Protein product: CASSSQTLAGETYEQYF.

A few counts support this clonotype. The J gene is TRBJ2-2, the V gene TRBV12-3 or TRBV12-4; TRBD2 agrees at 14 bases. After removal of 6 bases from V and 3 bases from J, the junction contained 6 bases not matched to a gene. CDR3 length equals 17 residues. The CDR3 bases are TGTGCCAGCAGCCCGACTAGCGGGGGGGCGGACACCGGGGAGCTGTTTTTT. This sequence encodes CASSPTSGGADTGELFF.

The chain combines TRBV7-9 with TRBJ1-4; no clear D. V gave up 5 bases and J gave up 8 bases, with 18 bases separating them. Germline CDR1 SEHNR, CDR2 FQNEAQ (reference sequence). The CDR3 extends over 15 amino acids. CDR3: CASSADKLKGEKLFF. As DNA, the CDR3 is TGTGCCAGCAGCGCAGACAAACTAAAGGGCGAAAAACTGTTTTTT.